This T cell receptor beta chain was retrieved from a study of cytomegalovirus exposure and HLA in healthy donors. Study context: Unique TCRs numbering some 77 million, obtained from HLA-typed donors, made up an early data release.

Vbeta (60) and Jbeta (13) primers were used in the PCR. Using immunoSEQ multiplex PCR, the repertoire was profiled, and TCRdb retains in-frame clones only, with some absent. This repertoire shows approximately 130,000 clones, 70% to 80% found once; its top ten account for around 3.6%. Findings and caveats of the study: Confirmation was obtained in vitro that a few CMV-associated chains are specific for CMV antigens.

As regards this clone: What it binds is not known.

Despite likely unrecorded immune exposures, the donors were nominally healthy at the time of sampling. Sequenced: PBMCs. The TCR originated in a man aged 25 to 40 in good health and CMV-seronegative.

CDR3 protein: CASSPGGADTQYF. For the CDR3, the DNA is TGCGCCAGCAGCCCGGGGGGGGCAGATACGCAGTATTTT. The chain joins TRBV5-1 to TRBJ2-3, with 8 bases aligning to TRBD2. CDR3 length: 13 amino acids. The germline V gene has CDR1 SGHRS and CDR2 YFSETQ. The ends lost 4 bases at V and 4 bases at J; junction bases unmatched: 2.